One TCR beta chain is described in this entry. This clone appeared a few times. Its antigen is unknown. The CDR3 does not end in the conserved phenylalanine or tryptophan, so this is likely a read error. Library generation was performed with PCR. TCRdb records Illumina HiSeq 4000 as the sequencer. High-throughput sequencing was used to profile the TCR beta-chain CDR3 region of every patient. Per the original workflow: The researchers built a classifier to tell apart papillary thyroid cancer patients with distant metastasis, based on CDR3 differences among clinicopathological groups. Repertoire diversity was assessed with the Shannon index, and tumor-blood repertoire similarity with the Morisita-Horn index. In TCRdb, the public reads were trimmed at Q25 with fastp and aligned with MiXCR, with productive beta chains retained. The V and J calls follow TCRdb's processing rather than the paper's. The sample contains fewer than 9,500 clones, around 19% of them found a single time. The top ten clonotypes cover 9.6% of the sample.

No patient had received any treatment before thyroid surgery. Using T-cell receptor beta sequencing, the researchers looked back retrospectively at clinical samples from patients, gathered between about 2011 and 2018. The germline V gene provides CDR1 MNHNS and CDR2 SASEGT. The CDR3 is made up of 16 amino acids, end residues included. Just CDR3 DNA is preserved here, 48 bases in frame from base 1. V gives up 6 bases and J gives up 0 bases, and the segment between their germline ends measures 18 bases. This specimen comes from a study of metastatic and nonmetastatic thyroid tumors (dated by TCRdb to between 2020 and 2021). For the wider study: The researchers compared repertoires between peripheral blood samples and tumor or nodule tissue samples from patients with malignant or benign thyroid disease. General study outcomes and caveats: TCR beta diversity was reported as significantly higher in malignant tumors than in benign nodules, in both blood and tumor samples.

Sequenced input: adjacent normal tissue. The origin of this receptor is a female donor with papillary thyroid cancer or a benign thyroid nodule (not recorded which). Some clones in this sample may be carry-over from other donors' samples. This chain is built from TRBV6-1 and TRBJ2-7, with no reliable assignment of the D segment. At the DNA level, the sequence is TGTGCCAGCAGCTTAGATCCAGGCCGTATCTCCTACGAGCAGTACCTC. It translates as CASSLDPGRISYEQYL.